A selection of T cell receptor beta chains follows, all from one sample in a study of monozygotic twins with inflammatory bowel disease. TCRdb re-called the 5' RACE reads; every CDR3 protein appears as one record, without DNA. The repertoire shows approximately 420,000 distinct CDR3 sequences; the top ten hold 2% to 2.5%. What was sequenced was blood. The receptor set was obtained from a human donor with ulcerative colitis or Crohn's disease, or a healthy co-twin of an affected twin (not recorded which). Both conserved end residues are part of each CDR3.

16	TRBV5-1	TRBJ2-1	CASSFRAGGNYNEQFF
15	TRBV12-3/TRBV12-4	TRBJ2-7	CASSLGRGDFYEQYF
19	TRBV18	TRBJ2-6	CASSPQRTGVKSGANVLTF
13	TRBV19	TRBJ1-2	CASSLDRLDGYTF
15	TRBV15	TRBJ2-3	CATSREAGGTDTQYF
15	TRBV6-2/TRBV6-3	TRBJ1-2	CASSYGTGVNYGYTF
19	TRBV20-1	TRBJ2-1	CSARVITGTSGGRGNEQFF
14	TRBV12-3/TRBV12-4	TRBJ1-2	CASRGKGGLGGYTF
13	TRBV2	TRBJ2-5	CASRADRGETQYF
15	TRBV5-1	TRBJ2-6	CASRQGRSGANVLTF
15	TRBV7-2	TRBJ2-1	CASSLAGRRLDEQFF
15	TRBV30	TRBJ1-1	CAWSGRLQPNTEAFF
17	TRBV3-1	TRBJ2-1	CASVRTGEGLSYNEQFF
14	TRBV20-1	TRBJ1-5	CSAHRGAQNQPQHF
13	TRBV19	TRBJ2-2	CASSGQHTGELFF
11	TRBV20-1	TRBJ1-1	CSALRQAEAFF
16	TRBV5-4	TRBJ2-5	CASSKPNRGYQETQYF
16	TRBV20-1	TRBJ2-4	CSAIVRGNRAKNIQYF
12	TRBV30	TRBJ1-5	CAWSVGASPQHF
16	TRBV3-1	TRBJ2-7	CASSQRAGEAHDEQYF
14	TRBV4-2	TRBJ1-1	CASSQQTENTEAFF
15	TRBV4-2	TRBJ2-2	CASSQGDRADGELFF
15	TRBV27	TRBJ2-1	CASSLSLAGYNEQFF
12	TRBV6-5	TRBJ2-7	CVGGAPGYEQYF
14	TRBV5-1	TRBJ2-5	CASSLQGTQETQYF
12	TRBV20-1	TRBJ2-7	CSASTADYEQYF